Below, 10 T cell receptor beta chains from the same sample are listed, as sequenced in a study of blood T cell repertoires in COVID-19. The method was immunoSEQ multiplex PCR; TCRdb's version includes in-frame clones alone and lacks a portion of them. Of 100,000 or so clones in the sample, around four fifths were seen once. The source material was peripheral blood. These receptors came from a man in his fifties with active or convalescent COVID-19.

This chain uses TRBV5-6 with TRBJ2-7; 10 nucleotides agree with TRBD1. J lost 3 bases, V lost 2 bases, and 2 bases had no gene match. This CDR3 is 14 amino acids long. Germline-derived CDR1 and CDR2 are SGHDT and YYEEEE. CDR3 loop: CASSFGTGVYEQYF. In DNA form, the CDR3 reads TGTGCCAGCAGCTTCGGGACAGGGGTCTACGAGCAGTACTTC.

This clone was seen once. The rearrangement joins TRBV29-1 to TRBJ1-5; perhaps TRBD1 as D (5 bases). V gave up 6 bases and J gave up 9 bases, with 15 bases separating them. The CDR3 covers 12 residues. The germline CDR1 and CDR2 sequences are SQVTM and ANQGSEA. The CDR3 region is CSVKGAGGPQHF. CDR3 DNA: TGCAGCGTGAAAGGGGCGGGAGGGCCCCAGCATTTT. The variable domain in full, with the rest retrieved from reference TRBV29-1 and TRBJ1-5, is SAVISQKPSRDICQRGTSLTIQCQVDSQVTMMFWYRQQPGQSLTLIATANQGSEATYESGFVIDKFPISRPNLTFSTLTVSNMSPEDSSIYLCSVKGAGGPQHFGDGTRLSIL.

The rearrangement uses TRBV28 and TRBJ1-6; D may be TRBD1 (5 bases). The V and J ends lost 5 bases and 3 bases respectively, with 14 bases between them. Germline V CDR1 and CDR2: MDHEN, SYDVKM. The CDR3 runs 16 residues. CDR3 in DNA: TGTGCCAGCAGTCCAGGGACTCTAATCTATAATTCACCCCTCCACTTT. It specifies CASSPGTLIYNSPLHF.

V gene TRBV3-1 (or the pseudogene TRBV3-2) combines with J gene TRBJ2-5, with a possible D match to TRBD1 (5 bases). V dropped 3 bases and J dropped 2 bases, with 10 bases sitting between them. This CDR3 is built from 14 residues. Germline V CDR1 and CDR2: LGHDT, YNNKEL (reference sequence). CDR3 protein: CASSQVGAQETQYF. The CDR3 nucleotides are TGTGCCAGCAGCCAGGTAGGGGCTCAAGAGACCCAGTACTTC.

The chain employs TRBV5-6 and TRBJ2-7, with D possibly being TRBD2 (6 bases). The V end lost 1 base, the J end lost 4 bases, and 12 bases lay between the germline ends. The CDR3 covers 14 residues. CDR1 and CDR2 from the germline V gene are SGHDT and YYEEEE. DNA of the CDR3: TGTGCCAGCAGCTTGACGGGAGCTCGGTACGAGCAGTACTTC. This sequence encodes CASSLTGARYEQYF.

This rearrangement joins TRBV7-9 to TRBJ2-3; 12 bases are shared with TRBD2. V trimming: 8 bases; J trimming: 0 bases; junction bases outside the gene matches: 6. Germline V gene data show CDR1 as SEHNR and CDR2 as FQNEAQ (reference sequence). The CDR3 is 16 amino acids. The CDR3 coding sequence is TGTGCCAGCCCCCGGACTAGCGGGACGAGCACAGATACGCAGTATTTT. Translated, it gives CASPRTSGTSTDTQYF.

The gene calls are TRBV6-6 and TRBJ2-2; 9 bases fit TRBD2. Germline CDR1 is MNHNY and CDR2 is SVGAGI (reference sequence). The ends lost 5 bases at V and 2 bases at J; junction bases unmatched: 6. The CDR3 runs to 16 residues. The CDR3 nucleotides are TGTGCCAGCAGTGGCGCGGGAGGGTCTAACACCGGGGAGCTGTTTTTT. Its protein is CASSGAGGSNTGELFF.

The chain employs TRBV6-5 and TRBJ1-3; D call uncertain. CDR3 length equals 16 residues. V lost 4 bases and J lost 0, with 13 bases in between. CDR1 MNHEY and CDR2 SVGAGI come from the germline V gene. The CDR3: CASSLGPRLSGNTIYF. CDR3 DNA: TGTGCCAGCAGTTTAGGTCCGAGACTCTCTGGAAACACCATATATTTT.

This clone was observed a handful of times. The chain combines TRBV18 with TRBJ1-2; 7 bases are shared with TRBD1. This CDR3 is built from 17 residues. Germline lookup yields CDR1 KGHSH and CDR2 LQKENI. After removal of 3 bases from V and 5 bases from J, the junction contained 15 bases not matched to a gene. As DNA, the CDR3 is TGTGCCAGCTCACCCGTTATCTCTAGGACAGGAACTTATGGCTACACCTTC. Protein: CASSPVISRTGTYGYTF.

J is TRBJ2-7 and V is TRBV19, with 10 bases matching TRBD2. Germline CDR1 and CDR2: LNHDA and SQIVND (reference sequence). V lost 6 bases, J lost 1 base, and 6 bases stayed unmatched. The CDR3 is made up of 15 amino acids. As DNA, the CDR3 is TGTGCCAGTAGCCATAGGACTAGCGGATCCTACGAGCAGTACTTC. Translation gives CASSHRTSGSYEQYF.